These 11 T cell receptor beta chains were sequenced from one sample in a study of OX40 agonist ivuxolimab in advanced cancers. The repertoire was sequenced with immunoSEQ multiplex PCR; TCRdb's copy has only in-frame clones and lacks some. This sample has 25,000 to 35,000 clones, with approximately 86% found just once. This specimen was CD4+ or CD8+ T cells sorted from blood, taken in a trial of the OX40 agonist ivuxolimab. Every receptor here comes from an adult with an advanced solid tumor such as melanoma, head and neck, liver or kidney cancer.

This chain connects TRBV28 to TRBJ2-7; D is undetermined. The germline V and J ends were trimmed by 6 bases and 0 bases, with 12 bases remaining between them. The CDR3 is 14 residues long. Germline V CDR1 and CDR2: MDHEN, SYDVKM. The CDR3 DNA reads TGTGCCAGCAGGAATGACTTTAGCTCCTACGAGCAGTACTTC. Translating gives CASRNDFSSYEQYF.

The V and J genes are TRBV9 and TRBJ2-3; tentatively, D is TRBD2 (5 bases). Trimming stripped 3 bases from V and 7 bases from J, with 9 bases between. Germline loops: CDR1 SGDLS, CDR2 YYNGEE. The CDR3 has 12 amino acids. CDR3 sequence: CASSERENTQYF. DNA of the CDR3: TGTGCCAGCAGCGAGAGGGAGAATACGCAGTATTTT.

CDR3 DNA: TGTGCCAGCAGTTTATCCGTCGGACAGGGGATTTTAATATCCTACGAGCAGTACTTC. Protein sequence: CASSLSVGQGILISYEQYF. V and J are TRBV28 and TRBJ2-7; 9 bases are shared with TRBD1. J was trimmed by 1 base and V by 1 base; bases with no gene match: 14. Germline V CDR1 and CDR2: MDHEN, SYDVKM. There are 19 residues in the CDR3. The complete variable domain, with remaining parts taken from reference TRBV28 and TRBJ2-7, reads DVKVTQSSRYLVKRTGEKVFLECVQDMDHENMFWYRQDPGLGLRLIYFSYDVKMKEKGDIPEGYSVSREKKERFSLILESASTNQTSMYLCASSLSVGQGILISYEQYFGPGTRLTVT.

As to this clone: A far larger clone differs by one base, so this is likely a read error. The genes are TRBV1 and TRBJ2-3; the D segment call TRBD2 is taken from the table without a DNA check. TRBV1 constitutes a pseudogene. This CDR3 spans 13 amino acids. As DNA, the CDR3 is TGCACCAGCAGCCAAAGGGAGGCAGATACGCAGTATTTT. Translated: CTSSQREADTQYF.

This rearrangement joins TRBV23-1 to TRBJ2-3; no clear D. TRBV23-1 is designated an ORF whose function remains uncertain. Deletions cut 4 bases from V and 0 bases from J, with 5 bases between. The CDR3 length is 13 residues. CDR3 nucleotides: TGCGCCAGCAGTCCCGGAAGCACAGATACGCAGTATTTT. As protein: CASSPGSTDTQYF.

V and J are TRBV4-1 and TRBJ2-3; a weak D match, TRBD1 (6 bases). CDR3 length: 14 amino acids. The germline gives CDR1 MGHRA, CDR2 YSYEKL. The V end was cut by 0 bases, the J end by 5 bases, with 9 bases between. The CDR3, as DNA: TGCGCCAGCAGCCAAGAACAGGGTCTAGATACGCAGTATTTT. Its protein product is CASSQEQGLDTQYF.

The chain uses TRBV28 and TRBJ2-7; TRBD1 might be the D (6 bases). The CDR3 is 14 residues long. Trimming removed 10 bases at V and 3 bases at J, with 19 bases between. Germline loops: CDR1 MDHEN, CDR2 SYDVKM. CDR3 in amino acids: CAIRPSGEIYEQYF. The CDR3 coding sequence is TGTGCCATCAGGCCCTCAGGGGAAATCTACGAGCAGTACTTC.

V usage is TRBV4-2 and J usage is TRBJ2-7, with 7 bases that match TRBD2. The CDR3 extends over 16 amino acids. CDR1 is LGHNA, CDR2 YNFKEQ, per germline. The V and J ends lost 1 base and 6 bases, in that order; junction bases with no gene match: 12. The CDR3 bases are TGTGCCAGCAGCCAAGGGCGTGGAGGGAGGGTGGGCGAGCAGTACTTC. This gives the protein CASSQGRGGRVGEQYF.

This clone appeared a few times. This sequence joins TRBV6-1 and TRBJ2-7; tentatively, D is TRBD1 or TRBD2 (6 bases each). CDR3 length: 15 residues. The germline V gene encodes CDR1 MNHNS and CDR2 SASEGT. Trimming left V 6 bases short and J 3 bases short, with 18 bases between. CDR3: CASSPRRGVYYEQYF. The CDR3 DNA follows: TGTGCCAGCAGCCCAAGGAGGGGGGTATACTACGAGCAGTACTTC.

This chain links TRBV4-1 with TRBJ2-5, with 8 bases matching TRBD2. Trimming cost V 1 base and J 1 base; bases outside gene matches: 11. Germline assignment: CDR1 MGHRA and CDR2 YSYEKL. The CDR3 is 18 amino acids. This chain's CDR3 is CASSQAPPGGGSQETQYF. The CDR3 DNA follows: TGCGCCAGCAGCCAAGCCCCCCCCGGGGGGGGGTCCCAAGAGACCCAGTACTTC.

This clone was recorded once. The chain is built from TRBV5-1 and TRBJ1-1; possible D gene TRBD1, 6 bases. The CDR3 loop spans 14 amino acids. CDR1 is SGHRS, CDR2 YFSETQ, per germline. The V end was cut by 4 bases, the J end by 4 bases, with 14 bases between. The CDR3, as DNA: TGCGCCAGCAGCCCACAGGGTTTGGCCACTGAAGCTTTCTTT. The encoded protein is CASSPQGLATEAFF.